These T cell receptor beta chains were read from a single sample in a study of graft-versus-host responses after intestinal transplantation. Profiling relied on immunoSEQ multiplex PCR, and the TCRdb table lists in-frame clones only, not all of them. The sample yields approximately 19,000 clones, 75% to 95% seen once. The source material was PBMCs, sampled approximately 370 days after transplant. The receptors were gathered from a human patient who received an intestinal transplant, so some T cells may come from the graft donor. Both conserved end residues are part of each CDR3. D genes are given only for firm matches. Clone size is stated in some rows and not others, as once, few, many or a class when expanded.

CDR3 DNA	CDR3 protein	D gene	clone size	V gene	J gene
TGTGCCAGCAGCGTAGGGACTAGCGTCACAGATACGCAGTATTTT	CASSVGTSVTDTQYF	TRBD2	.	TRBV9	TRBJ2-3
TGTGCCAGCAGTGAATCAGGGACAGGGCGGATACACTACGAGCAGTACTTC	CASSESGTGRIHYEQYF	TRBD1	.	TRBV25-1	TRBJ2-7
TGTGCCAGCAGAGAGAACACTGAAGCTTTCTTT	CASRENTEAFF	.	.	TRBV6-5	TRBJ1-1
TGCGCCAGCATCGAAACGGACCGCTGGACAGGGGCTTCCTACGAGCAGTACTTC	CASIETDRWTGASYEQYF	TRBD1	.	TRBV10-1	TRBJ2-7
TGTGCCAGCAGCTTAGCGCTGTGGGGGCGGTCTTATAGCAATCAGCCCCAGCATTTT	CASSLALWGRSYSNQPQHF	.	once	TRBV7-6	TRBJ1-5
TGTGCCAGCAGCTTGGATCAGGGACTAGCGGGGAGCACAGATACGCAGTATTTT	CASSLDQGLAGSTDTQYF	TRBD2	.	TRBV11-2	TRBJ2-3
TGCGCCAGCTACCCGACTAGCGGGGCCTACAATGAGCAGTTCTTC	CASYPTSGAYNEQFF	TRBD2	.	TRBV5-1	TRBJ2-1
TGTGCCAGCAGGAGTTCCTCGGACAGGGCGAACACCGGGGAGCTGTTTTTT	CASRSSSDRANTGELFF	TRBD1	.	TRBV7-9	TRBJ2-2
TGTGCCAGCAGCTCCCAGCGGGAGTCGTTGGGGAATGAGCAGTTCTTC	CASSSQRESLGNEQFF	TRBD2	.	TRBV7-8	TRBJ2-1
TGTGCCACCAGCAGAGATGCGGGGGGGTACAATGAGCAGTTCTTC	CATSRDAGGYNEQFF	TRBD2	.	TRBV15	TRBJ2-1
TGTGCCAGCAGCCCTGACAGGGTCTACAATGAGCAGTTCTTC	CASSPDRVYNEQFF	TRBD1	once	TRBV11-2	TRBJ2-1
TGTGCCAGCAGCTTTGCGGCATCGGGCCTCCTGGGCGCTAACTATGGCTACACCTTC	CASSFAASGLLGANYGYTF	.	.	TRBV5-5	TRBJ1-2
TGTGCCAGCAGCGTAGAGGGGACAGGGGGTTTAGACTTGTTTGGCTACACCTTC	CASSVEGTGGLDLFGYTF	TRBD1	.	TRBV9	TRBJ1-2
TGTGCCAGCAGTGACCCATCTTCGACAGGGGCGAACACCGGGGAGCTGTTTTTT	CASSDPSSTGANTGELFF	TRBD1	.	TRBV6-4	TRBJ2-2
TGTGCCAGCAGAATCTCCCCGGGACAGGGTCGGGGAGAGCAGTACTTC	CASRISPGQGRGEQYF	TRBD1	.	TRBV28	TRBJ2-7
TGCGCCAGCAGCCAAGCGGCCAGGGTGGGGAGCTACTACACCTTC	CASSQAARVGSYYTF	.	.	TRBV4-1	TRBJ1-2
TGTGCCAGCAGCTCCACAGGGAACTCACCCCTCCACTTT	CASSSTGNSPLHF	.	.	TRBV7-9	TRBJ1-6
TGTGCCAGCAGGGATCCGGGACAGGGAGACTACGAGCAGTACTTC	CASRDPGQGDYEQYF	TRBD1	few	TRBV6-1	TRBJ2-7
TGTGCCAGCAGCTTACGGCCGCAGATTGAGCAGTTCTTC	CASSLRPQIEQFF	.	.	TRBV7-3	TRBJ2-1
TGTGCCAGCAGTCCGCGACAGGTCGGCTATGGCTACACCTTC	CASSPRQVGYGYTF	.	once	TRBV28	TRBJ1-2
TGTGCCAGCAGCGGGGACTACCAAGAGACCCAGTACTTC	CASSGDYQETQYF	.	.	TRBV6-1	TRBJ2-5
TGTGCCAGCAGCTTAGGTCTCCCTAGCGGGGGACAAGAGACCCAGTACTTC	CASSLGLPSGGQETQYF	TRBD2	.	TRBV7-6	TRBJ2-5
TGCGCCAGCAGCGACGGACAGCAGAGTGGCTACACCTTC	CASSDGQQSGYTF	.	.	TRBV5-1	TRBJ1-2
TGTGCCAGCAGCCGGACAGGGTCAGATTACATGAACACTGAAGCTTTCTTT	CASSRTGSDYMNTEAFF	TRBD1	.	TRBV7-9	TRBJ1-1
TGTGCCAGCACCCGGGGCAGGGATGAAAAACTGTTTTTT	CASTRGRDEKLFF	.	.	TRBV28	TRBJ1-4
TGTGCCAGTACCCCTCCGAGACAGGCCTCTTTTTATCATGGCTACACCTTC	CASTPPRQASFYHGYTF	.	.	TRBV19	TRBJ1-2
TGCGCCAGCAGCCAAACAGGGGGGATTGGGAATCAGCCCCAGCATTTT	CASSQTGGIGNQPQHF	TRBD1	.	TRBV4-1	TRBJ1-5
TGTGCCAGCAGCGTAGCTGGGACAGGGCTCTACAATGAGCAGTTCTTC	CASSVAGTGLYNEQFF	TRBD1	.	TRBV9	TRBJ2-1
TGTGCCTGCCTAGAGGACAGGTCCTACACCGGGGAGCTGTTTTTT	CACLEDRSYTGELFF	TRBD1	.	TRBV2	TRBJ2-2
TGTGCCAGCAGTGAATATCGGACTAACGATACGCAGTATTTT	CASSEYRTNDTQYF	.	.	TRBV25-1	TRBJ2-3
TGTGCCAGCAGCCGACAGGGCGGGAGCACCTACAATGAGCAGTTCTTC	CASSRQGGSTYNEQFF	.	few	TRBV7-3	TRBJ2-1
TGCGCCAGCAGCTTTAGTCTAGGGGCCGCCCTCCCCGGTCCGTTTGCATCCTACGAGCAGTACTTC	CASSFSLGAALPGPFASYEQYF	.	.	TRBV4-1	TRBJ2-7
TGTGCCAGCAGTGACGGTACTAGCGGGGGGGCAGATACGCAGTATTTT	CASSDGTSGGADTQYF	TRBD2	.	TRBV6-4	TRBJ2-3
TGTGCCATCGACAGGGGAGGAGTGAACACTGAAGCTTTCTTT	CAIDRGGVNTEAFF	TRBD1	.	TRBV28	TRBJ1-1
TGTGCCAGCAGCAACAGGTTAAGCTTCTTCTTC	CASSNRLSFFF	.	.	TRBV6-5	TRBJ2-7
TGTGCCAGCAGCGTCTCCCGACAGGGGGCGAACACCGGGGAGCTGTTTTTT	CASSVSRQGANTGELFF	TRBD1	.	TRBV9	TRBJ2-2
TGTGCCAGTTATTCCCCCTACGAGCAGTACTTC	CASYSPYEQYF	.	.	TRBV6-5	TRBJ2-7
TGTGCCACCAGCAGAGATCAGGGTTCTGGGGCCAACGTCCTGACTTTC	CATSRDQGSGANVLTF	.	.	TRBV15	TRBJ2-6